The 23 T cell receptor beta chains in this list originate from one sample, sequenced in a study of response to subunit inactivated influenza vaccine. TCRdb reprocessed the RT-PCR reads with MiXCR, giving one entry per CDR3 protein. This sample carries approximately 490,000 distinct CDR3 sequences, roughly 7.6% of them seen once, and the ten largest clones take around 13%. Sequencing used PBMCs from blood, obtained roughly 24 months after vaccination. The receptors here all came from a man between 50 and 70 years old who received an inactivated influenza vaccine.

In its sample, this clonotype was seen many times. The rearrangement uses TRBV3-1 and TRBJ2-5; 9 bases line up with TRBD1. The length of the CDR3 is 13 residues. Trimming at V came to 10 bases and at J to 5 bases, leaving 8 bases not matched to a gene. Germline lookup yields CDR1 LGHDT and CDR2 YNNKEL (reference sequence). CDR3 bases: TGTGCCACAGGGACAGGGAAATGGGAGACCCAGTACTTC. Amino acids: CATGTGKWETQYF.

This clonotype was detected a few times. The chain recombines TRBV10-3 with TRBJ2-2; no clear D. The CDR3 contains 13 residues. In germline, CDR1 is ENHRY, CDR2 SYGVKD. V was cut by 9 bases and J by 0 bases, with 8 bases left in between. CDR3 region: CAMGTSNTGELFF. CDR3 in DNA: TGTGCCATGGGCACTTCGAACACCGGGGAGCTGTTTTTT.

The chain is built from TRBV9 and TRBJ2-1; TRBD1 or TRBD2 may be the D gene (5 bases each). V was clipped by 2 bases and J by 8 bases, with 11 bases between them. This CDR3 has 13 residues. Germline V gene data show CDR1 as SGDLS and CDR2 as YYNGEE. The DNA for the CDR3 is TGTGCCAGCAGCGTGGGGGTAGAATATGAGCAGTTCTTC. Translated: CASSVGVEYEQFF.

The J gene is TRBJ1-1, the V gene TRBV10-3; D might be TRBD1 (6 bases). Germline CDR1 and CDR2: ENHRY and SYGVKD. The CDR3 consists of 12 residues. V lost 8 bases, J lost 5 bases, and 12 bases lay in between. As DNA, the CDR3 is TGTGCCATCCAGGGGAGTGGGACTGAAGCTTTCTTT. Translating it yields CAIQGSGTEAFF.

The V gene is TRBV9, the J gene TRBJ2-5; 7 bases align to TRBD2. The CDR3 is made up of 15 amino acids. Germline CDR1 reads SGDLS; CDR2 reads YYNGEE. Trimming at V came to 4 bases and at J to 4 bases, leaving 10 bases not matched to a gene. The CDR3 DNA reads as TGTGCCAGCAGCCAAGGACTAGTGGGGGGAGAGACCCAGTACTTC. Translating it yields CASSQGLVGGETQYF.

This clonotype was seen a handful of times. The rearrangement joins TRBV28 to TRBJ2-3; no firm D call. CDR1 and CDR2 from the germline V gene are MDHEN and SYDVKM. There are 15 residues in the CDR3. Deletions cut 0 bases from V and 0 bases from J, with 7 bases between. CDR3 coding DNA: TGTGCCAGCAGTTTATGGGCAGCAAGCACAGATACGCAGTATTTT. Translation: CASSLWAASTDTQYF.

This clonotype was recorded a few times. The CDR3 here is CAAGQGFGELFF. The CDR3 region has the DNA TGTGCCGCCGGACAGGGGTTCGGGGAGCTGTTTTTT. This chain links TRBV24-1 with TRBJ2-2; the match to TRBD1 covers 9 bases. Trimming took 12 bases from V and 7 from J; bases not matched to a gene: 5. This CDR3 spans 12 amino acids. Germline values: CDR1 KGHDR, CDR2 SFDVKD.

This clonotype has ten or more counts. The V gene is TRBV29-1, the J gene TRBJ2-7; D is uncertain. The CDR3 length is 13 residues. Looked up from germline, CDR1 is SQVTM and CDR2 is ANQGSEA. V lost 4 bases, J lost 0 bases, and 10 bases lay in between. The CDR3 region is CSVGGRASYEQYF. The CDR3 nucleotides read TGCAGCGTTGGAGGTAGGGCCTCCTACGAGCAGTACTTC.

V gene TRBV12-3 or TRBV12-4 combines with J gene TRBJ2-1, with TRBD2 matching 12 bases. J gave up 4 bases and V 10 bases, and 17 bases lay outside the gene matches. CDR3 length: 18 amino acids. The CDR3 DNA is TGTGCCATCGGAGGTCTAGCGGGGGGGCCGGGCGTATACAATGAGCAGTTCTTC. Encoded protein: CAIGGLAGGPGVYNEQFF.

The V gene is TRBV27, the J gene TRBJ2-7; 8 nucleotides align to TRBD2. Germline CDR1 is MNHEY and CDR2 is SMNVEV (reference sequence). The CDR3 length is 13 residues. V shed 8 bases, J shed 5 bases, and the junction held 8 bases outside the gene matches. The DNA of the CDR3 is TGTGCCAGCGGAACCCGGACTAGCAACGAGCAGTACTTC. This encodes CASGTRTSNEQYF.

This clonotype has a count of ten or more. The V call is TRBV20-1, the J call TRBJ1-5; unclear D gene. This CDR3 is built from 15 residues. Germline V gene data show CDR1 as DFQATT and CDR2 as SNEGSKA (reference sequence). V lost 6 bases, J lost 4 bases, and 19 bases lay in between. In DNA form, the CDR3 reads TGCAGTGCCCGTGAGGGTGGGCGCCTAAATCAGCCCCAGCATTTT. Translated, it gives CSAREGGRLNQPQHF.

Many counts were recorded for this clonotype. The chain combines TRBV30 with TRBJ2-3; D is unclear. V was cut by 3 bases and J by 8 bases, with 12 bases left in between. Per germline, CDR1 GTSNPN and CDR2 SVGIG (reference sequence). The CDR3 runs 12 residues. CDR3 in DNA: TGTGCCTGGAGCCGAACCCGAGGTACGCAGTATTTT. This translates into CAWSRTRGTQYF.

As DNA, the CDR3 is TGTGCCAGCAGCATAGGCTTAAGGACGGACAGGTGGGTCTACGAGCAGTACTTC. It translates to CASSIGLRTDRWVYEQYF. The chain recombines TRBV11-1 with TRBJ2-7; 7 positions match TRBD1. Unmatched junction bases numbered 19, after V lost 5 bases and J lost 3 bases. The CDR3 has 18 residues. The V gene's germline CDR1 is SGHAT and CDR2 FQDESV (reference sequence).

In this sample, this clonotype turned up many times. The chain recombines TRBV27 with TRBJ2-3; tentatively, D is TRBD2 (7 bases). The germline V and J ends were trimmed by 6 bases and 6 bases, with 13 bases remaining between them. The CDR3 has 13 residues. CDR1 and CDR2 from the germline V gene are MNHEY and SMNVEV (reference sequence). DNA for the CDR3: TGTGCCAGCAGGGGAGGGGGGTCTGATACGCAGTATTTT. Translated, it gives CASRGGGSDTQYF.

V is TRBV9 and J is TRBJ2-3; no firm D call. Per the germline V gene, CDR1 is SGDLS and CDR2 is YYNGEE. V lost 0 bases, J lost 4 bases, and 3 bases lay in between. The CDR3 loop spans 12 amino acids. The CDR3 DNA is TGTGCCAGCAGCGTAGAGTCAGATACGCAGTATTTT. It is translated as CASSVESDTQYF.

Many counts were recorded for this clonotype. At one end, the junction sequence differs from germline, possibly due to a read error. The V gene is TRBV11-2, the J gene TRBJ2-5; 9 bases are shared with TRBD2. There are 13 residues in the CDR3. Germline V lookup: CDR1 SGHAT, CDR2 FQNNGV. DNA of the CDR3: TGTGCCAGCAGCTCCAAATTTAGCGGGAGAATGCTCTTC. Translated: CASSSKFSGRMLF.

This clonotype was found many times. The chain joins TRBV20-1 to TRBJ2-5, with 7 bases lining up with TRBD1. V lost 5 bases, J lost 6 bases, and 9 bases stayed unmatched. This CDR3 region has 13 residues. The germline V gene encodes CDR1 DFQATT and CDR2 SNEGSKA (reference sequence). The CDR3, as DNA: TGCAGTGCTTTGAACAGGGGTTCGAAGACCCAGTACTTC. It encodes CSALNRGSKTQYF.

The table lists this clonotype with a few counts. V and J are TRBV11-2 and TRBJ2-5; D gene unclear. Trimming took 5 bases from V and 5 from J, leaving 6 bases between them. CDR3 length equals 11 residues. In germline, CDR1 is SGHAT, CDR2 FQNNGV. This CDR3 is CASSRLETQYF. Written as DNA, the CDR3 is TGTGCCAGCAGCCGCCTGGAGACCCAGTACTTC. The entire variable domain, with the rest obtained from reference TRBV11-2 and TRBJ2-5, is as follows: EAGVAQSPRYKIIEKRQSVAFWCNPISGHATLYWYQQILGQGPKLLIQFQNNGVVDDSQLPKDRFSAERLKGVDSTLKIQPAKLEDSAVYLCASSRLETQYFGPGTRLLVL.

This sequence joins TRBV20-1 and TRBJ1-1; D remains unclear. The germline CDR1 and CDR2 sequences are DFQATT and SNEGSKA (reference sequence). This CDR3 region has 13 residues. The V end was cut by 5 bases, the J end by 1 base, with 11 bases between. CDR3: CSAGRDSNTEAFF. The CDR3 region has the DNA TGCAGTGCTGGCCGAGATTCGAACACTGAAGCTTTCTTT.

This clonotype was detected ten times or more. The rearrangement uses TRBV7-2 and TRBJ1-1; tentative D call: TRBD1 (5 bases). The CDR3 loop spans 12 amino acids. CDR1 is SGHTA, CDR2 FQGNSA, per germline. Deletions cut 2 bases from V and 10 bases from J, with 11 bases between. The DNA of the CDR3 is TGTGCCAGCAGCTTAACCCAGGGACGAGCTTTCTTT. This encodes CASSLTQGRAFF.

This clonotype has at least ten counts. One end of the junction does not line up with germline, which may come from a read error. The rearrangement uses TRBV5-1 and TRBJ2-2; TRBD1 matches at 7 bases. Germline assignment: CDR1 SGHRS and CDR2 YFSETQ. The CDR3 covers 14 residues. CDR3 amino acids: CASRLGQSDWELFF. CDR3 DNA sequence: TGCGCCAGCAGGTTGGGACAGTCAGACTGGGAGCTGTTTTTT. The whole variable domain, remainder taken from reference TRBV5-1 and TRBJ2-2, is KAGVTQTPRYLIKTRGQQVTLSCSPISGHRSVSWYQQTPGQGLQFLFEYFSETQRNKGNFPGRFSGRQFSNSRSEMNVSTLELGDSALYLCASRLGQSDWELFFGEGSRLTVL.

Only a few counts were recorded for this clonotype. The chain employs TRBV11-2 and TRBJ2-7, with D uncertain. Germline values: CDR1 SGHAT, CDR2 FQNNGV. This CDR3 region has 14 residues. Deletions cut 4 bases from V and 6 bases from J, with 16 bases between. In DNA form, the CDR3 reads TGTGCCAGCAGCTCTAACCGGCACCCCCTCGAGCAGTACTTC. Translating gives CASSSNRHPLEQYF.

The gene calls are TRBV5-6 and TRBJ2-7; D remains ambiguous. The CDR3 loop spans 14 amino acids. V lost 4 bases, J lost 0 bases, and 11 bases lay in between. CDR1 is SGHDT, CDR2 YYEEEE, per germline. The CDR3 is CASSLWLISYEQYF. The CDR3 coding sequence is TGTGCCAGCAGCCTCTGGCTGATCTCCTACGAGCAGTACTTC. The variable domain in full, completed from reference TRBV5-6 and TRBJ2-7, reads DAGVTQSPTHLIKTRGQQVTLRCSPKSGHDTVSWYQQALGQGPQFIFQYYEEEERQRGNFPDRFSGHQFPNYSSELNVNALLLGDSALYLCASSLWLISYEQYFGPGTRLTVT.